The 17 T cell receptor beta chains given below trace back to one sample, sequenced in a study of shared clonotypes between healthy human individuals. Libraries were prepared by immunoSEQ multiplex PCR; TCRdb keeps only in-frame clonotypes and omits some of them. Counted here are some 2,500,000 clones, under 95% occurring once; the ten biggest clones make up about 0.36%. The sample comprised naive CD4+ T cells from PBMCs. The subset is: CD45RA+ positively selected. The receptors here all came from a man younger than 35 in good health. Some clones in this sample may be carry-over from other donors' samples.

As concerns this clone: Other DNA sequences in the same sample also yield this CDR3. This chain uses TRBV18 with TRBJ1-5; unclear D gene. Trimming cost V 2 bases and J 4 bases, with 6 bases left between them. The germline V gene encodes CDR1 KGHSH and CDR2 LQKENI. The CDR3 extends over 13 amino acids. CDR3 in DNA: TGTGCCAGCTCACCAGATATGAATCAGCCCCAGCATTTT. Translating gives CASSPDMNQPQHF.

The chain recombines TRBV7-6 with TRBJ2-3; 8 bases agree with TRBD2. The V segment lost 5 bases and the J segment 3 bases; nucleotides outside the gene matches: 10. The germline V gene encodes CDR1 SGHVS and CDR2 FNYEAQ. The CDR3 is 16 amino acids. CDR3 amino acids: CASSPLAGTVTDTQYF. CDR3 coding DNA: TGTGCCAGCAGCCCTTTAGCGGGAACAGTTACAGATACGCAGTATTTT.

V and J are TRBV5-1 and TRBJ1-1, with 8 bases aligning to TRBD1. Germline V gene data show CDR1 as SGHRS and CDR2 as YFSETQ. The ends lost 1 base at V and 7 bases at J; junction bases unmatched: 3. This CDR3 contains 13 residues. The CDR3 protein is CASSLPGGLEAFF. Written as DNA, the CDR3 is TGCGCCAGCAGCTTGCCAGGGGGCCTTGAAGCTTTCTTT. Full variable domain (rest looked up from reference TRBV5-1 and TRBJ1-1): KAGVTQTPRYLIKTRGQQVTLSCSPISGHRSVSWYQQTPGQGLQFLFEYFSETQRNKGNFPGRFSGRQFSNSRSEMNVSTLELGDSALYLCASSLPGGLEAFFGQGTRLTVV.

This sequence joins TRBV11-3 and TRBJ2-2; D might be TRBD1 (6 bases). The germline gives CDR1 SGHNT, CDR2 YENEEA. Trimming cost V 2 bases and J 6 bases, with 7 bases left between them. This CDR3 is built from 13 residues. The CDR3 DNA reads TGTGCCAGCAGCTTAACAGGGCCCGGGGAGCTGTTTTTT. Translating it yields CASSLTGPGELFF.

The chain recombines TRBV25-1 with TRBJ2-5; the D gene could be TRBD1 or TRBD2 (5 bases each). The CDR3 has 14 amino acids. Looked up from germline, CDR1 is MGHDK and CDR2 is SYGVNS. The V gene lost 6 bases and the J gene lost 2 bases, with 13 bases spanning the gap. The CDR3 DNA reads as TGTGCCAGCAGAACCCGGGGCGGGCAAGAGACCCAGTACTTC. It yields the protein CASRTRGGQETQYF.

As concerns this clone: This same CDR3 is encoded by further DNA sequences in the sample. This chain connects TRBV6-1 to TRBJ1-2, with 9 nucleotides matching TRBD1. Germline assignment: CDR1 MNHNS and CDR2 SASEGT. CDR3 length: 14 amino acids. V lost 6 bases to trimming and J lost 4 bases; unmatched junction nucleotides: 6. The CDR3 loop is CASRGQGGFYGYTF. The CDR3 DNA reads TGTGCCAGCAGGGGACAGGGAGGTTTCTATGGCTACACCTTC.

The chain couples TRBV5-6 to TRBJ1-5, with a tentative D call TRBD1 (6 bases). Trimming removed 3 bases from V and 7 bases from J, with 11 bases in between. Germline CDR1 is SGHDT and CDR2 is YYEEEE. The length of the CDR3 is 13 residues. DNA for the CDR3: TGTGCCAGCAGCTCCCAGGGGAGCCAGCCCCAGCATTTT. This encodes CASSSQGSQPQHF.

The genes are TRBV28 and TRBJ2-5, with 7 bases fitting TRBD2. V was pared by 3 bases and J by 2 bases, with 6 bases of the junction left unmatched. The CDR3 runs to 15 residues. Looked up from germline, CDR1 is MDHEN and CDR2 is SYDVKM. CDR3 residues: CASSFLPGGQETQYF. In DNA, the CDR3 is TGTGCCAGCAGTTTCTTGCCGGGAGGACAAGAGACCCAGTACTTC.

The rearrangement links TRBV6-5 to TRBJ1-5; weak D call: TRBD1 (6 bases). The CDR3 runs to 14 residues. V was pared by 6 bases and J by 3 bases, with 12 bases between. Germline lookup yields CDR1 MNHEY and CDR2 SVGAGI. CDR3 residues: CASSPTGFNQPQHF. In nucleotides, the CDR3 is TGTGCCAGCAGCCCGACAGGCTTCAATCAGCCCCAGCATTTT.

The chain employs TRBV28 and TRBJ2-7, with 8 bases identical to TRBD1. Germline-derived CDR1 and CDR2 are MDHEN and SYDVKM. Losses at the gene ends were 3 bases for V and 6 bases for J; bases not matched to a gene: 16. There are 17 residues in the CDR3. This CDR3 reads CASSFRATGGTSLEQYF. The CDR3 DNA reads as TGTGCCAGCAGTTTTCGCGCCACAGGGGGGACCTCTCTCGAGCAGTACTTC. The variable domain in full, completed from reference TRBV28 and TRBJ2-7, reads DVKVTQSSRYLVKRTGEKVFLECVQDMDHENMFWYRQDPGLGLRLIYFSYDVKMKEKGDIPEGYSVSREKKERFSLILESASTNQTSMYLCASSFRATGGTSLEQYFGPGTRLTVT.

The rearrangement uses TRBV15 and TRBJ2-7, with 7 positions matching TRBD2. Germline CDR1 and CDR2: LNHNV and YYDKDF (reference sequence). V shed 1 base, J shed 9 bases, and the junction held 15 bases outside the gene matches. The CDR3 extends over 16 amino acids. The CDR3 reads CATSRASGTLGKGQYF. Here the CDR3 DNA reads TGTGCCACCAGCAGAGCGAGCGGGACCCTGGGGAAAGGGCAGTACTTC.

The chain employs TRBV19 and TRBJ1-4, with D perhaps TRBD1 (6 bases). This CDR3 is built from 15 residues. The V end lost 3 bases, the J end lost 7 bases, and 15 bases lay between the germline ends. Germline CDR1 is LNHDA and CDR2 is SQIVND (reference sequence). This CDR3 reads CASSIGGQLVEKLFF. The CDR3 coding sequence is TGTGCCAGTAGTATCGGTGGACAGCTAGTTGAAAAACTGTTTTTT.

The genes are TRBV7-3 and TRBJ1-5; the match to TRBD1 covers 10 bases. V dropped 0 bases and J dropped 6; count of bases not matched to a gene: 5. This CDR3 has 16 residues. CDR1 and CDR2 (germline): SGHTA, FQGTGA. The CDR3 here is CASSLTRDRGSQPQHF. Written as DNA, the CDR3 is TGTGCCAGCAGCTTAACAAGGGACAGGGGTTCTCAGCCCCAGCATTTT.

This clone has just one count. The chain carries TRBV23-1 and TRBJ2-1, with D perhaps TRBD1 or TRBD2 (5 bases each). TRBV23-1 is treated as an ORF (open reading frame) with a function not yet certain. This CDR3 spans 18 amino acids. Trimming took 2 bases from V and 1 from J, leaving 18 bases between them. In DNA form, the CDR3 reads TGCGCCAGCAGTCAACAGCTTGGGGGTGGATGGTCCTACAATGAGCAGTTCTTC. It translates to CASSQQLGGGWSYNEQFF.

In DNA form, the CDR3 reads TGTGCCAGCAGCGTTGCGGGCGGGGCCAGGCAGCCCCAGCATTTT. This encodes CASSVAGGARQPQHF. This sequence joins TRBV9 and TRBJ1-5, with D perhaps matching TRBD1 (5 bases). CDR3 length: 15 residues. V was pared by 2 bases and J by 7 bases, with 16 bases between. Germline V gene sequence: CDR1 SGDLS, CDR2 YYNGEE.

The rearrangement links TRBV27 to TRBJ2-1, with 16 bases lining up with TRBD2. There are 18 residues in the CDR3. Germline loops: CDR1 MNHEY, CDR2 SMNVEV (reference sequence). V lost 4 bases to trimming and J lost 15 bases; unmatched junction nucleotides: 18. DNA of the CDR3: TGTGCCAGCAGTTCTTACCCCGGGACTAGCGGGAGGGCCGGTTCCCGGTTCTTC. This gives the protein CASSSYPGTSGRAGSRFF.

The rearrangement uses TRBV7-3 and TRBJ2-7, with unresolved D. Germline assignment: CDR1 SGHTA and CDR2 FQGTGA. V gave up 0 bases and J gave up 2 bases, with 8 bases separating them. The CDR3 runs 14 residues. Written as DNA, the CDR3 is TGTGCCAGCAGCTTAACAGGCCGGACCTACGAGCAGTACTTC. This encodes CASSLTGRTYEQYF.